Below, 15 T cell receptor beta chains from the same sample are listed, as sequenced in a study of T cell responses to AZD1222 COVID-19 vaccine. The method was immunoSEQ multiplex PCR; TCRdb's version includes in-frame clones alone and lacks a portion of them. The sample holds some 140,000 clones, about 90% seen once. The sample in question was peripheral blood, obtained on day 0 of AZD1222 vaccination. All receptors come from an adult in good health.

This chain links TRBV11-1 with TRBJ1-6; 7 nucleotides align to TRBD1. Germline CDR1 SGHAT, CDR2 FQDESV (reference sequence). V gave up 5 bases and J gave up 4 bases; unmatched junction bases: 5. The CDR3 covers 15 residues. CDR3 sequence: CASSPGTAYNSPLHF. CDR3 DNA: TGTGCCAGCAGCCCCGGGACAGCTTATAATTCACCCCTCCACTTT. Full variable domain (missing parts from reference TRBV11-1 and TRBJ1-6): EAEVAQSPRYKITEKSQAVAFWCDPISGHATLYWYRQILGQGPELLVQFQDESVVDDSQLPKDRFSAERLKGVDSTLKIQPAELGDSAMYLCASSPGTAYNSPLHFGNGTRLTVT.

The CDR3 loop reads CATSDSQTLNTEAFF. In DNA, the CDR3 is TGTGCCACCAGTGATTCCCAGACACTGAACACTGAAGCTTTCTTT. J is TRBJ1-1 and V is TRBV24-1; D call uncertain. There are 15 residues in the CDR3. Per the germline V gene, CDR1 is KGHDR and CDR2 is SFDVKD. Trimming shortened V by 2 bases and J by 0 bases, and 9 bases separated the two germline ends.

The CDR3: CASSPRQGARYGYTF. The CDR3 DNA sequence: TGCGCCAGCAGCCCCCGACAGGGGGCCCGGTATGGCTACACCTTC. The chain joins TRBV4-3 to TRBJ1-2, with 10 bases lining up with TRBD1. Unmatched junction bases numbered 7, after V lost 4 bases and J lost 5 bases. The V gene's germline CDR1 is LGHNA and CDR2 YSLEER. This CDR3 is 15 amino acids long.

DNA for the CDR3: TGTGCCAGTAGTATGAGGACTGCAACTAATGAAAAACTGTTTTTT. This encodes CASSMRTATNEKLFF. The chain combines TRBV19 with TRBJ1-4; D uncertain. This CDR3 comprises 15 residues. V was pared by 3 bases and J by 0 bases, with 8 bases between. Germline V CDR1 and CDR2: LNHDA, SQIVND (reference sequence).

The rearrangement uses TRBV29-1 and TRBJ2-1; 11 bases agree with TRBD2. J lost 4 bases, V lost 5 bases, and 7 bases had no gene match. Germline V CDR1 and CDR2: SQVTM, ANQGSEA. The CDR3 sequence is 15 residues long. CDR3 nucleotide sequence: TGCAGCGTTAAAATAGCGGGGGGGGTTTACAATGAGCAGTTCTTC. Protein: CSVKIAGGVYNEQFF.

The chain has TRBV16 and TRBJ2-7; D remains ambiguous. The V end was cut by 2 bases, the J end by 5 bases, with 16 bases between. Germline lookup yields CDR1 KGHSY and CDR2 FQNENV. CDR3 length: 15 amino acids. This CDR3 reads CASSQRSAGRNEQYF. CDR3 DNA: TGTGCCAGCAGCCAAAGATCTGCCGGACGAAACGAGCAGTACTTC.

The CDR3: CASSEALAGLVGELFF. As DNA, the CDR3 is TGTGCCAGCAGTGAAGCGCTGGCAGGGCTTGTCGGGGAGCTGTTTTTT. V and J are TRBV6-1 and TRBJ2-2, with a tentative D call TRBD1 (5 bases). The V end lost 0 bases, the J end lost 7 bases, and 15 bases lay between the germline ends. CDR3 size: 16 residues. Germline V gives CDR1 MNHNS, CDR2 SASEGT.

This clone turned up a few times. CDR3 amino acids: CASEKRTGIYEQYF. Here the CDR3 DNA reads TGTGCCAGCGAAAAAAGGACAGGGATATACGAGCAGTACTTC. V and J are TRBV28 and TRBJ2-7, with 8 nucleotides matching TRBD1. The CDR3 consists of 14 residues. Germline values: CDR1 MDHEN, CDR2 SYDVKM. Trimming took 8 bases from V and 4 from J; bases not matched to a gene: 10.

This chain uses TRBV4-2 with TRBJ1-6; perhaps TRBD1 as D (6 bases). The CDR3 totals 18 residues. In germline, CDR1 is LGHNA, CDR2 YNFKEQ. Trimming took 1 base from V and 9 from J, leaving 22 bases between them. The CDR3 reads CASSQATTSAGEGSPLHF. The CDR3, as DNA: TGTGCCAGCAGCCAAGCGACCACAAGCGCAGGGGAGGGTTCACCCCTCCACTTT.

The chain couples TRBV10-3 to TRBJ2-1; 7 nucleotides line up with TRBD2. CDR3 size: 15 residues. CDR1 is ENHRY and CDR2 is SYGVKD in the germline V gene. The V and J ends lost 0 bases and 2 bases, in that order; junction bases with no gene match: 1. The CDR3 loop is CAISESGLAYNEQFF. The CDR3 DNA reads TGTGCCATCAGTGAGTCAGGACTAGCCTACAATGAGCAGTTCTTC.

This chain joins TRBV19 and TRBJ1-2, with D unclear. The germline V gene has CDR1 LNHDA and CDR2 SQIVND (reference sequence). V lost 7 bases and J lost 1, with 16 bases in between. CDR3 length equals 15 residues. The CDR3 coding sequence is TGTGCCAGTACTAACCGGCGGGCCAATAACTATGGCTACACCTTC. It yields the protein CASTNRRANNYGYTF.

V gene TRBV28 combines with J gene TRBJ1-2, with D uncertain. Germline CDR1 is MDHEN and CDR2 is SYDVKM. Trimming shortened V by 0 bases and J by 7 bases, and 12 bases separated the two germline ends. There are 14 residues in the CDR3. The CDR3 DNA follows: TGTGCCAGCAGTTTATGGCCCAAGATTCCTGGCTACACCTTC. It specifies CASSLWPKIPGYTF.

The V gene is TRBV5-5, the J gene TRBJ1-1, with unresolved D. This CDR3 has 13 amino acids. Germline values: CDR1 SGHKS, CDR2 YYEKEE (reference sequence). Trimming left V 2 bases short and J 3 bases short, with 8 bases between. The CDR3 nucleotides read TGTGCCAGCAGCTTAACAGCGGACACTGAAGCTTTCTTT. As protein: CASSLTADTEAFF.

This chain joins TRBV7-8 and TRBJ1-1; D unclear. Germline V CDR1 and CDR2: SGHVS, FQNEAQ. The V end was cut by 5 bases, the J end by 5 bases, with 12 bases between. CDR3 size: 13 residues. The CDR3 region is CASSPNYGTEAFF. The CDR3 nucleotides are TGTGCCAGCAGCCCAAATTATGGTACTGAAGCTTTCTTT.

This clone was found a few times. CDR3 residues: CASSEGRNQPQHF. CDR3 DNA sequence: TGTGCCAGCAGTGAGGGAAGAAATCAGCCCCAGCATTTT. The V and J genes are TRBV6-1 and TRBJ1-5; D is unclear. Germline CDR1 MNHNS, CDR2 SASEGT. CDR3 length: 13 residues. V lost 3 bases and J 4 bases, leaving 7 bases between the germline ends.